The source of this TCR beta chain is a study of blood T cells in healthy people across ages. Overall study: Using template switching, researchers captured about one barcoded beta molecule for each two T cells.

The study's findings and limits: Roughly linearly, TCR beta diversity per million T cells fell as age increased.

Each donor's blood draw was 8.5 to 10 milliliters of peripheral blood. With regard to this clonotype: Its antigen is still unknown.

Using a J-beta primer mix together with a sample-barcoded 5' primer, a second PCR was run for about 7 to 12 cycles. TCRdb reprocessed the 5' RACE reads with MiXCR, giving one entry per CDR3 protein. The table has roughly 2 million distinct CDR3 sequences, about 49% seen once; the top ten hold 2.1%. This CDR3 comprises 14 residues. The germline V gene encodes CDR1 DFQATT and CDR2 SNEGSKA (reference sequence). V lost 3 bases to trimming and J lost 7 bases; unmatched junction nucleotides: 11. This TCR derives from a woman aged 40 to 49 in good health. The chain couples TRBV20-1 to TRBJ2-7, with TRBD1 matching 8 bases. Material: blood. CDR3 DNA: TGCAGTGCTAGGGGGGCAGGGGGCTACAATGAGCAGTACTTC. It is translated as CSARGAGGYNEQYF.